The 14 T cell receptor beta chains reported below all come from one sample, sequenced in a study of human T cells and chemical hapten exposure. TCRdb independently ran MiXCR on the RACE reads; one entry per CDR3 protein. The sample records approximately 69,000 distinct CDR3 sequences, 10% being singletons. The time point: patch test 2, 6 weeks after DPC sensitization. Treatment meaning: therapeutic diphenylcyclopropenone sensitization with weekly scalp DPC. The source was whole blood, collected in connection with sensitization to the hapten diphenylcyclopropenone (DPC). Receptors were obtained from a woman aged 45 to 65 with alopecia areata. Some clones in this sample may be carry-over from other donors' samples.

A few counts support this clonotype. The J gene is TRBJ2-7, the V gene TRBV3-1; D unresolved. The CDR3 is made up of 15 amino acids. The germline V gene has CDR1 LGHDT and CDR2 YNNKEL (reference sequence). The V end was cut by 0 bases, the J end by 6 bases, with 15 bases between. The CDR3 region is CASSQDFGGDSEQYF. The DNA for the CDR3 is TGTGCCAGCAGCCAAGATTTTGGTGGCGACTCCGAGCAGTACTTC.

The gene calls are TRBV24-1 and TRBJ2-3; a possible D gene is TRBD2 (5 bases). The CDR3 runs to 13 residues. The V and J ends lost 4 bases and 4 bases respectively, with 8 bases between them. Looked up from germline, CDR1 is KGHDR and CDR2 is SFDVKD. This chain's CDR3 is CATSELVSDTQYF. CDR3 bases: TGTGCCACCAGTGAACTAGTCTCAGATACGCAGTATTTT.

This clonotype occurred a few times. The rearrangement joins TRBV20-1 to TRBJ2-1, with TRBD2 matching 13 bases. Trimming removed 3 bases from V and 12 bases from J; junction bases left unmatched: 2. There are 12 residues in the CDR3. CDR1 and CDR2 (germline): DFQATT, SNEGSKA (reference sequence). This CDR3 reads CSARGLAGRQFF. CDR3 sequence (DNA): TGCAGTGCTAGGGGACTAGCGGGACGGCAGTTCTTC.

J is TRBJ2-1 and V is TRBV5-4; unclear D gene. CDR3 length equals 14 residues. CDR1 SGHNT and CDR2 YYREEE come from the germline V gene (reference sequence). Trimming removed 2 bases at V and 9 bases at J, with 15 bases between. The CDR3 protein is CASSFLGPPIEQFF. CDR3 DNA: TGTGCCAGCAGCTTTCTGGGCCCGCCCATTGAGCAGTTCTTC.

V is TRBV3-1 and J is TRBJ2-7; D is unresolved. CDR3 size: 14 residues. Germline V gene data show CDR1 as LGHDT and CDR2 as YNNKEL (reference sequence). Trimming stripped 2 bases from V and 5 bases from J, with 13 bases between. The CDR3 nucleotides are TGTGCCAGCAGCCAACGTGGGTCCGCCAACGAGCAGTACTTC. This translates into CASSQRGSANEQYF.

This clonotype was detected ten times or more. V gene TRBV6-1 combines with J gene TRBJ1-5; no clear D gene. Trimming stripped 2 bases from V and 7 bases from J, with 18 bases between. The CDR3 consists of 16 residues. The germline CDR1 and CDR2 sequences are MNHNS and SASEGT. The CDR3 loop reads CASSETGRVRYQPQHF. The CDR3 coding sequence is TGTGCCAGCAGTGAAACGGGTAGGGTAAGATACCAGCCCCAGCATTTT.

This clonotype appeared many times. V usage is TRBV10-1 and J usage is TRBJ2-7; a possible D gene is TRBD2 (6 bases). Germline assignment: CDR1 WNHNN and CDR2 SYGVQD (reference sequence). The CDR3 runs to 13 residues. Trimming pared 3 bases from V and 2 bases from J, leaving 8 bases between. The CDR3 sequence is CASSETGAYEQYF. As DNA, the CDR3 is TGCGCCAGCAGTGAAACGGGAGCCTACGAGCAGTACTTC.

This clonotype was counted only a few times. This chain joins TRBV19 and TRBJ1-2, with 10 bases aligning to TRBD1. From germline, CDR1 is LNHDA and CDR2 SQIVND (reference sequence). The CDR3 covers 17 residues. V lost 3 bases, J lost 4 bases, and 11 bases stayed unmatched. The CDR3 bases are TGTGCCAGTAGTATCTCCGGGACAGGGGCCCTAACCTATGGCTACACCTTC. Its translation: CASSISGTGALTYGYTF.

This clonotype was detected many times. V gene TRBV18 combines with J gene TRBJ2-1; 11 bases align to TRBD2. With 6 bases clipped from V and 5 bases from J, the junction kept 6 bases outside the gene matches. Germline V gives CDR1 KGHSH, CDR2 LQKENI. There are 15 residues in the CDR3. CDR3 amino acids: CASSPGLADNNEQFF. The CDR3, as DNA: TGTGCCAGCTCTCCGGGACTAGCGGATAACAATGAGCAGTTCTTC. The whole variable domain, remainder taken from reference TRBV18 and TRBJ2-1, is NAGVMQNPRHLVRRRGQEARLRCSPMKGHSHVYWYRQLPEEGLKFMVYLQKENIIDESGMPKERFSAEFPKEGPSILRIQQVVRGDSAAYFCASSPGLADNNEQFFGPGTRLTVL.

CDR3 nucleotides: TGTGCCAGCAGGGCAGGATTTCAGGGTGAAAAACTGTTTTTT. Translation: CASRAGFQGEKLFF. V usage is TRBV6-1 and J usage is TRBJ1-4, with a tentative D call TRBD1 (5 bases). Germline values: CDR1 MNHNS, CDR2 SASEGT. V gave up 6 bases and J gave up 7 bases, with 15 bases separating them. CDR3 length equals 14 residues.

This clonotype has a count of ten or more. This chain joins TRBV4-2 and TRBJ2-1; D may be TRBD1 (5 bases). The CDR3 is 15 amino acids. Between the trimmed V and J ends, which lost 1 base and 7 bases, there was a span of 14 bases. Germline lookup yields CDR1 LGHNA and CDR2 YNFKEQ. CDR3 sequence: CASSQVQVGLNEQFF. CDR3 coding DNA: TGTGCCAGCAGCCAAGTACAGGTGGGGCTGAATGAGCAGTTCTTC.

This clonotype came up many times. V and J are TRBV7-2 and TRBJ1-6; 9 bases match TRBD1. J was trimmed by 14 bases and V by 6 bases; bases with no gene match: 14. This CDR3 is 15 amino acids long. CDR1 and CDR2 from the germline V gene are SGHTA and FQGNSA. As DNA, the CDR3 is TGTGCCAGCAGGGCCCCCGGACAGGGGATCATAGCCCTCCACTTT. This codes for CASRAPGQGIIALHF.

The table lists this clonotype with many counts. The chain carries TRBV11-2 and TRBJ1-2; a weak D match, TRBD1 (6 bases). The germline gives CDR1 SGHAT, CDR2 FQNNGV. This CDR3 comprises 14 residues. V was clipped by 5 bases and J by 6 bases, with 16 bases between them. The CDR3 bases are TGTGCCAGCAGCGAGTGGGGGGCCGGGAATGGCTACACCTTC. Amino acid sequence: CASSEWGAGNGYTF.

This clonotype was seen many times. DNA of the CDR3: TGTGCCAGCACCGGGGACAGGAGTCCTGAAGCTTTCTTT. Translated: CASTGDRSPEAFF. The genes are TRBV12-3 or TRBV12-4 and TRBJ1-1, with 8 nucleotides matching TRBD1. With 7 bases clipped from V and 6 bases from J, the junction kept 7 bases outside the gene matches. This CDR3 spans 13 amino acids.